The following is a TCR beta chain sequence with its context. Its cognate antigen is unknown. With random hexamers, 0.5 to 1 ug RNA was reverse transcribed. Amplification of TCR beta CDR3 was carried out by immunoSEQ multiplex PCR, which covered 54 Vbeta and 13 Jbeta segments. TCRdb analysed the immunoSEQ multiplex PCR reads with MiXCR anew, one entry per CDR3 protein. The sample includes more than 200,000 distinct CDR3 sequences, approximately 92% of them seen just once. Unmatched junction bases numbered 9, after V lost 7 bases and J lost 8 bases. This CDR3 is built from 14 residues. Germline V gene lookup returns CDR1 SNHLY and CDR2 FYNNEI. This sample is drawn from a study of CD8 T cells in Susac syndrome. Notes on the study in general: Only a relatively small number of individuals were included in the TCR sequencing and HLA analysis.

Purification of the CD8+ and CD4+ T cells relied on negative isolation, and TEMRA cells underwent FACS enrichment. The receptor was isolated from a human donor with multiple sclerosis. The material sequenced was CD4+ T cells from PBMCs. The chain employs TRBV2 and TRBJ1-4, with 8 bases lining up with TRBD1. CDR3 in amino acids: CASNLDRGGEKLFF. The CDR3 DNA reads as TGTGCCAGCAACTTAGACAGGGGTGGCGAAAAACTGTTTTTT.